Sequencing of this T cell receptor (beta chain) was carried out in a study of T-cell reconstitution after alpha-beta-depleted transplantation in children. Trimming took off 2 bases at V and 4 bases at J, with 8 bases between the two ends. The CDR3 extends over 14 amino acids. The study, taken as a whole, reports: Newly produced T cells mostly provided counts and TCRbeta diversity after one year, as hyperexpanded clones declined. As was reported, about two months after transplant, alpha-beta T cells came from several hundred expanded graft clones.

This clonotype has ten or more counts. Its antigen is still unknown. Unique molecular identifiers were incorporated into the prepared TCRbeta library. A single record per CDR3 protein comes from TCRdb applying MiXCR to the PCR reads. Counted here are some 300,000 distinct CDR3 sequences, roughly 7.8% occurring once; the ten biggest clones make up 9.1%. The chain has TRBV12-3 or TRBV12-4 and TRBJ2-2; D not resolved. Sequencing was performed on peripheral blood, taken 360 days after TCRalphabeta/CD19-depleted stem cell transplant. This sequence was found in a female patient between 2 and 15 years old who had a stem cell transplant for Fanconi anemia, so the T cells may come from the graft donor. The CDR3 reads CASSLNWGTGELFF. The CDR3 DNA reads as TGTGCCAGCAGTTTAAACTGGGGCACCGGGGAGCTGTTTTTT.